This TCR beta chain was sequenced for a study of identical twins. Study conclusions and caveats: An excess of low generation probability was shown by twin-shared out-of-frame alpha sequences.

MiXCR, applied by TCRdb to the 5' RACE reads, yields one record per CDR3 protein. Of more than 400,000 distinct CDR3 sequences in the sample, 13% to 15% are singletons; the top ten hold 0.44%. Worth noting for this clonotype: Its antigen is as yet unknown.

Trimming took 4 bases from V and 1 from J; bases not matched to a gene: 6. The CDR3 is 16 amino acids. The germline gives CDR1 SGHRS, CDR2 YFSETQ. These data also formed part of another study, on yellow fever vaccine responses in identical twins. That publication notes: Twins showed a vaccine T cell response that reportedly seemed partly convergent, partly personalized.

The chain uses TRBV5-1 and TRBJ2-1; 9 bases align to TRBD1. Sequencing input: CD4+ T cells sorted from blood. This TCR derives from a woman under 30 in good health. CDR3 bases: TGCGCCAGCAGCGGGGGACAGGGAACATCCTACAATGAGCAGTTCTTC. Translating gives CASSGGQGTSYNEQFF.